These T cell receptor beta chains were read from a single sample in a study of early T cells in non-severe SARS-CoV-2 infection. From the 5' RACE reads, TCRdb called clonotypes with MiXCR, one entry per CDR3 protein. The table records some 66,000 distinct CDR3 sequences, roughly an eighth of them present only once. The sample comprised whole blood. Receptors originate from an adult who was a healthcare worker with PCR-confirmed SARS-CoV-2 infection or an uninfected control (not recorded which). CDR3s include the opening cysteine and the closing phenylalanine or tryptophan. Fields, in order: J gene, V gene, clone size, CDR3 protein. For some rows the clone size is stated as once, few or many, or as a class when expanded; others skip it.

j_call: TRBJ2-6; v_call: TRBV7-3; clone_size: NA; cdr3_aa: CASSSGTGANVLTF
j_call: TRBJ2-1; v_call: TRBV5-1; clone_size: many; cdr3_aa: CASSLEGNEQFF
j_call: TRBJ2-5; v_call: TRBV12-5; clone_size: NA; cdr3_aa: CASVGTGETQYF
j_call: TRBJ2-7; v_call: TRBV9; clone_size: NA; cdr3_aa: CASSPNHRSTYEQYF
j_call: TRBJ2-2; v_call: TRBV14; clone_size: NA; cdr3_aa: CASSPPVWDRADTGELFF
j_call: TRBJ1-2; v_call: TRBV21-1; clone_size: few; cdr3_aa: CASRTARDRGYGYTF
j_call: TRBJ1-1; v_call: TRBV5-1; clone_size: many; cdr3_aa: CASRMSSANTEAFF
j_call: TRBJ2-3; v_call: TRBV15; clone_size: many; cdr3_aa: CATSWRRFDTQYF
j_call: TRBJ1-6; v_call: TRBV2; clone_size: NA; cdr3_aa: CASSSPLHF
j_call: TRBJ2-7; v_call: TRBV11-3; clone_size: many; cdr3_aa: CASSFNGGTDYEQYF
j_call: TRBJ1-4; v_call: TRBV4-1; clone_size: many; cdr3_aa: CASSQGVSTLGANEKLFF
j_call: TRBJ2-7; v_call: TRBV7-2; clone_size: few; cdr3_aa: CASSPSSGINEQYF
j_call: TRBJ1-4; v_call: TRBV20-1; clone_size: many; cdr3_aa: CSARVPGGSRGDEKLFF
j_call: TRBJ2-3; v_call: TRBV9; clone_size: many; cdr3_aa: CASSVASGGRTDTQYF
j_call: TRBJ2-3; v_call: TRBV20-1; clone_size: few; cdr3_aa: CSAVAGGNTQYF
j_call: TRBJ2-7; v_call: TRBV4-2; clone_size: many; cdr3_aa: CASSQGQDKTYEQYF
j_call: TRBJ1-4; v_call: TRBV4-1; clone_size: NA; cdr3_aa: CASSPGRGAQVHEKLFF
j_call: TRBJ1-5; v_call: TRBV24-1; clone_size: many; cdr3_aa: CATSDFRLYPLDRVLDQPQHF
j_call: TRBJ2-3; v_call: TRBV2; clone_size: few; cdr3_aa: CASSEEARGGLDTQYF
j_call: TRBJ2-3; v_call: TRBV6-6; clone_size: NA; cdr3_aa: CASNANPLGTQYF
j_call: TRBJ2-7; v_call: TRBV5-1; clone_size: few; cdr3_aa: CASSLEAGGIYEQYF
j_call: TRBJ2-2; v_call: TRBV29-1; clone_size: few; cdr3_aa: CSVRTPLANTGELFF
j_call: TRBJ2-3; v_call: TRBV29-1; clone_size: few; cdr3_aa: CSVDPQRGESTDTQYF
j_call: TRBJ2-1; v_call: TRBV2; clone_size: many; cdr3_aa: CATKLGGARNEQFF
j_call: TRBJ1-3; v_call: TRBV4-1; clone_size: few; cdr3_aa: CASSQGYTQRTIYF
j_call: TRBJ1-2; v_call: TRBV20-1; clone_size: many; cdr3_aa: CSARKDRGLGYTF
j_call: TRBJ2-1; v_call: TRBV2; clone_size: few; cdr3_aa: CASSSSSYNEQFF
j_call: TRBJ1-2; v_call: TRBV5-1; clone_size: many; cdr3_aa: CASSLERGTRDYGYTF
j_call: TRBJ1-2; v_call: TRBV9; clone_size: NA; cdr3_aa: CASGESLTSYGYTF
j_call: TRBJ2-1; v_call: TRBV12-3/TRBV12-4; clone_size: few; cdr3_aa: CASSLVGATKNEQFF
j_call: TRBJ2-2; v_call: TRBV6-2/TRBV6-3; clone_size: NA; cdr3_aa: CASSRPGAGTGELFF
j_call: TRBJ2-3; v_call: TRBV9; clone_size: few; cdr3_aa: CASSVGTLVADTQYF
j_call: TRBJ2-1; v_call: TRBV6-2/TRBV6-3; clone_size: few; cdr3_aa: CASRISGGRFIF
j_call: TRBJ1-2; v_call: TRBV4-1; clone_size: NA; cdr3_aa: CASSQEGVSNYGYTF
j_call: TRBJ1-1; v_call: TRBV9; clone_size: NA; cdr3_aa: CASSPQAANTEAFF
j_call: TRBJ1-1; v_call: TRBV9; clone_size: many; cdr3_aa: CASSVRDRGTEAFF
j_call: TRBJ2-7; v_call: TRBV10-3; clone_size: few; cdr3_aa: CAISVEGYEQYF
j_call: TRBJ2-7; v_call: TRBV7-6; clone_size: few; cdr3_aa: CASSQSGSPLGEQYF
j_call: TRBJ2-7; v_call: TRBV7-8; clone_size: NA; cdr3_aa: CASSLDRAYEQYF
j_call: TRBJ2-5; v_call: TRBV27; clone_size: few; cdr3_aa: CASSLFSSGGLQETQYF
j_call: TRBJ1-1; v_call: TRBV29-1; clone_size: many; cdr3_aa: CSVGLRDTEAFF
j_call: TRBJ2-1; v_call: TRBV18; clone_size: many; cdr3_aa: CASSPGAGGNPYNEQFF
j_call: TRBJ2-7; v_call: TRBV7-9; clone_size: many; cdr3_aa: CASSLDSTYEQYF
j_call: TRBJ2-7; v_call: TRBV5-4; clone_size: NA; cdr3_aa: CASSSDRSSYEQYF
j_call: TRBJ2-7; v_call: TRBV12-3/TRBV12-4; clone_size: NA; cdr3_aa: CASSFYSGTGSYEQYF
j_call: TRBJ2-1; v_call: TRBV9; clone_size: NA; cdr3_aa: CASSVARSNEQFF
j_call: TRBJ2-1; v_call: TRBV9; clone_size: few; cdr3_aa: CASSSTSGNNEQFF
j_call: TRBJ2-5; v_call: TRBV10-3; clone_size: few; cdr3_aa: CAISEEGETQYF
j_call: TRBJ1-4; v_call: TRBV4-1; clone_size: many; cdr3_aa: CASSQDVGEKLFF
j_call: TRBJ2-1; v_call: TRBV12-3/TRBV12-4; clone_size: NA; cdr3_aa: CASKSGTSVYNEQFF
j_call: TRBJ2-3; v_call: TRBV21-1; clone_size: few; cdr3_aa: CASSSAGQTSGTDTQYF
j_call: TRBJ1-3; v_call: TRBV30; clone_size: many; cdr3_aa: CAWSRAGPLSGNTIYF
j_call: TRBJ2-2; v_call: TRBV5-1; clone_size: many; cdr3_aa: CASSLAGQVYTGELFF
j_call: TRBJ1-4; v_call: TRBV20-1; clone_size: few; cdr3_aa: CSATKTGIATNEKLFF
j_call: TRBJ2-7; v_call: TRBV28; clone_size: NA; cdr3_aa: CASSFPPEGAYEQYF
j_call: TRBJ2-6; v_call: TRBV30; clone_size: NA; cdr3_aa: CAGGAGANVLTF
j_call: TRBJ2-1; v_call: TRBV29-1; clone_size: many; cdr3_aa: CSTSHLSYNEQFF